Given below is one T cell receptor beta chain in context. Its matching antigen is unknown. The data derive from a study of cytomegalovirus exposure and HLA in healthy donors. Study as a whole: T cells numbering about 200 million yielded more than 100 million unique TCR beta sequences in an earlier analysis. Drawn from HLA-typed donors, about 82 million unique TCRs were held in an early data release.

Notes on the study in general: Only CMV serostatus was available as immune exposure information.

PCR primers comprised 60 Vbeta and 13 Jbeta primers. Clones were read by immunoSEQ multiplex PCR, and TCRdb kept only the in-frame ones, dropping some. Of tens of thousands of clones listed, around 85% are singletons. CDR3 length: 12 amino acids. The ends were cut back, 3 bases at V and 5 bases at J, with 7 bases in the middle. Germline V gene lookup returns CDR1 SEHNR and CDR2 FQNEAQ (reference sequence). The TCR sequence derives from a woman in her forties or fifties in good health and CMV-seronegative. V usage is TRBV7-9 and J usage is TRBJ1-2; D is unresolved. Sequenced sample: PBMCs. In DNA, the CDR3 is TGTGCCAGCAGCTTGAACGGGTATGGCTACACCTTC. It translates to CASSLNGYGYTF.